Following are 28 T cell receptor beta chains from one sample sequenced in a study of PD-1 blockade in classical Hodgkin lymphoma. Described time point: newly diagnosed, previously untreated cHL patient sample. From thawed PBMCs, CD4+ T cells were purified using magnetic negative selection. Some clones are missing from TCRdb's copy, which holds only in-frame ones; the method was immunoSEQ multiplex PCR. The sample records some 14,000 clones, just over 85% being singletons. The sample was CD4+ T cells from blood. The origin of the receptors is a human donor with classical Hodgkin lymphoma.

This clone was seen a single time. The chain carries TRBV19 and TRBJ1-5; possibly TRBD1 for D (6 bases). The CDR3 covers 17 residues. V was trimmed by 6 bases and J by 8 bases, leaving 26 bases between them. Looked up from germline, CDR1 is LNHDA and CDR2 is SQIVND (reference sequence). The DNA of the CDR3 is TGTGCCAGTAGCGCAAGGAGGACTACGGGGGCAGGTGAGCCCCAGCATTTT. It yields the protein CASSARRTTGAGEPQHF.

This chain joins TRBV28 and TRBJ2-1; D may match TRBD1 or TRBD2 (5 bases each). Trimming cost V 7 bases and J 8 bases, with 18 bases left between them. This CDR3 is 14 amino acids long. CDR1 MDHEN and CDR2 SYDVKM come from the germline V gene. The CDR3 loop reads CASIGTGGRDEQFF. The CDR3 region has the DNA TGTGCCAGCATCGGAACAGGAGGTCGCGATGAGCAGTTCTTC.

The chain joins TRBV28 to TRBJ2-3; 7 bases fit TRBD2. The V and J ends lost 3 bases and 2 bases, in that order; junction bases with no gene match: 5. Germline V gene sequence: CDR1 MDHEN, CDR2 SYDVKM. The CDR3 runs to 15 residues. CDR3 coding DNA: TGTGCCAGCAGTTTGGGAGGGGCGATCACAGATACGCAGTATTTT. It is translated as CASSLGGAITDTQYF. The full variable domain, in which reference TRBV28 and TRBJ2-3 provide the parts outside the CDR3, is DVKVTQSSRYLVKRTGEKVFLECVQDMDHENMFWYRQDPGLGLRLIYFSYDVKMKEKGDIPEGYSVSREKKERFSLILESASTNQTSMYLCASSLGGAITDTQYFGPGTRLTVL.

This clone occurred a few times. V gene TRBV7-2 combines with J gene TRBJ1-2; 9 nucleotides agree with TRBD1. J gave up 6 bases and V 5 bases, and 7 bases lay outside the gene matches. CDR3 length: 14 residues. Germline V gene lookup returns CDR1 SGHTA and CDR2 FQGNSA. The CDR3 coding sequence is TGTGCCAGCAGCGGTGCAAACAGGGGGCATGGCTACACCTTC. The encoded protein is CASSGANRGHGYTF.

The chain uses TRBV6-5 and TRBJ1-1; D not certain. Germline V lookup: CDR1 MNHEY, CDR2 SVGAGI. Trimming cost V 5 bases and J 1 base, with 11 bases left between them. The length of the CDR3 is 14 residues. Here the CDR3 DNA reads TGTGCCAGCAGTCTAACTAGCTCGAACACTGAAGCTTTCTTT. As protein: CASSLTSSNTEAFF.

The V gene is TRBV1, the J gene TRBJ1-2. TRBV1 is annotated as a pseudogene. The CDR3 extends over 10 amino acids. CDR3 loop: CTSVTGGYTF. The CDR3 nucleotides are TGCACCAGCGTTACTGGAGGCTACACCTTC.

The V call is TRBV7-8, the J call TRBJ2-2; TRBD2 is a possible D gene (6 bases). This CDR3 has 17 amino acids. Germline loops: CDR1 SGHVS, CDR2 FQNEAQ. Trimming stripped 2 bases from V and 1 base from J, with 14 bases between. CDR3 protein: CASSLTRGMGNTGELFF. For the CDR3, the DNA is TGTGCCAGCAGCTTAACGCGGGGTATGGGGAACACCGGGGAGCTGTTTTTT.

The J gene is TRBJ2-1, the V gene TRBV7-8; the D gene is possibly TRBD1 (6 bases). The germline CDR1 and CDR2 sequences are SGHVS and FQNEAQ. The V end lost 5 bases, the J end lost 6 bases, and 17 bases lay between the germline ends. This CDR3 has 15 amino acids. In nucleotides, the CDR3 is TGTGCCAGCAGCCCAGAGGGGGTCTCTAGCAATGAGCAGTTCTTC. The encoded protein is CASSPEGVSSNEQFF.

CDR3 protein: CASSRGTGGRETQYF. The CDR3 nucleotides read TGTGCCAGCAGTAGAGGGACAGGGGGCCGGGAGACCCAGTACTTC. The chain has TRBV2 and TRBJ2-5; 12 bases are a match to TRBD1. After removal of 5 bases from V and 5 bases from J, the junction contained 6 bases not matched to a gene. Germline CDR1 and CDR2: SNHLY and FYNNEI. The CDR3 extends over 15 amino acids.

This clone was counted once. V and J are TRBV29-1 and TRBJ2-5; TRBD2 matches at 7 bases. The CDR3 runs to 13 residues. Germline trimming cut 2 bases from V and 5 bases from J; bases unmatched to any gene: 5. CDR1 and CDR2 from the germline V gene are SQVTM and ANQGSEA. CDR3 DNA sequence: TGCAGCGTTGAAATAAGGCGGGGGGAGACCCAGTACTTC. The encoded protein is CSVEIRRGETQYF.

The chain carries TRBV29-1 and TRBJ1-3; D not certain. Per germline, CDR1 SQVTM and CDR2 ANQGSEA. The CDR3 totals 11 residues. V lost 5 bases and J lost 14, with 16 bases in between. The CDR3 reads CSVQRGEVLYF. CDR3 in DNA: TGCAGCGTTCAACGTGGAGAGGTGTTATATTTT.

V gene TRBV23-1 combines with J gene TRBJ2-4, with a possible D match to TRBD2 (6 bases). TRBV23-1 has ORF status, its function being uncertain. Trimming left V 4 bases short and J 8 bases short, with 9 bases between. This CDR3 is 12 amino acids long. This CDR3 reads CASSLGGDIQYF. The DNA for the CDR3 is TGCGCCAGCAGTCTGGGGGGAGACATTCAGTACTTC.

The chain recombines TRBV29-1 with TRBJ1-4; TRBD1 is a possible D gene (6 bases). V shed 6 bases and J shed 2 bases, with 13 bases lying between them. CDR1 and CDR2 from the germline V gene are SQVTM and ANQGSEA. The length of the CDR3 is 14 residues. CDR3: CSVRGGATNEKLFF. CDR3 nucleotide sequence: TGCAGCGTCCGCGGGGGGGCGACTAATGAAAAACTGTTTTTT.

This clone turned up a few times. The V gene is TRBV2, the J gene TRBJ1-1; 7 bases agree with TRBD1. The CDR3 totals 13 residues. In germline, CDR1 is SNHLY, CDR2 FYNNEI. V was pared by 10 bases and J by 1 base, with 6 bases of the junction left unmatched. CDR3 DNA sequence: TGTGCCACCCGGGGGGACAGGAACACTGAAGCTTTCTTT. Translated: CATRGDRNTEAFF.

The J gene is TRBJ1-1, the V gene TRBV9; 8 bases are shared with TRBD1. The trim removed 4 bases at V and 4 bases at J, leaving 3 bases unmatched. Germline CDR1 and CDR2: SGDLS and YYNGEE. The CDR3 loop spans 13 amino acids. Here the CDR3 DNA reads TGTGCCAGCAGCACCAGGGGGCGCACTGAAGCTTTCTTT. It encodes CASSTRGRTEAFF. Based on the CDR3 plus reference TRBV9 and TRBJ1-1, the full variable domain is DSGVTQTPKHLITATGQRVTLRCSPRSGDLSVYWYQQSLDQGLQFLIQYYNGEERAKGNILERFSAQQFPDLHSELNLSSLELGDSALYFCASSTRGRTEAFFGQGTRLTVV.

The chain recombines TRBV5-6 with TRBJ2-4, with TRBD2 identical over 11 bases. Germline V CDR1 and CDR2: SGHDT, YYEEEE. The CDR3 loop spans 16 amino acids. V was clipped by 4 bases and J by 8 bases; unmatched bases: 11. The CDR3: CASSTNLAGGSDIQYF. The CDR3 DNA sequence: TGTGCCAGCAGCACAAATCTAGCGGGAGGTTCGGACATTCAGTACTTC.

This clone was recorded a few times. The V gene is TRBV28, the J gene TRBJ1-2, with D unclear. Deletions cut 5 bases from V and 5 bases from J, with 12 bases between. The germline gives CDR1 MDHEN, CDR2 SYDVKM. This CDR3 has 13 amino acids. CDR3 bases: TGTGCCAGCAGTCCCCCACTTTTGTATGGCTACACCTTC. Encoded protein: CASSPPLLYGYTF.

This chain connects TRBV5-4 to TRBJ1-2; the D is unclear. The CDR3 consists of 13 residues. V gave up 2 bases and J gave up 3 bases, with 8 bases separating them. From germline, CDR1 is SGHNT and CDR2 YYREEE (reference sequence). The DNA for the CDR3 is TGTGCCAGCAGCTTAGGCTCCCACTATGGCTACACCTTC. Protein: CASSLGSHYGYTF.

The chain has TRBV5-1 and TRBJ1-1; the D is unclear. Between the trimmed V and J ends, which lost 4 bases and 0 bases, there was a span of 10 bases. This CDR3 spans 14 amino acids. Germline lookup yields CDR1 SGHRS and CDR2 YFSETQ. CDR3 amino acids: CASSRAGLNTEAFF. In DNA form, the CDR3 reads TGCGCCAGCAGCCGTGCCGGTCTGAACACTGAAGCTTTCTTT.

This chain uses TRBV28 with TRBJ2-7; 7 bases match TRBD2. V trimming: 6 bases; J trimming: 5 bases; junction bases outside the gene matches: 4. This CDR3 has 12 residues. In germline, CDR1 is MDHEN, CDR2 SYDVKM. The CDR3 DNA sequence: TGTGCCAGCAGGTCAGGGAGGGACGAGCAGTACTTC. Encoded protein: CASRSGRDEQYF.

This clone was recorded once. The J gene is TRBJ1-4, the V gene TRBV7-9; tentative D call: TRBD1 (6 bases). The V end lost 7 bases, the J end lost 3 bases, and 12 bases lay between the germline ends. The germline V gene has CDR1 SEHNR and CDR2 FQNEAQ (reference sequence). The CDR3 has 14 residues. CDR3 nucleotides: TGTGCCAGCACCCTCTCAGGGGCTAATGAAAAACTGTTTTTT. It is translated as CASTLSGANEKLFF.

CDR3 DNA sequence: TGTGCCAGCATACGGGAGAGCACAGATACGCAGTATTTT. It translates to CASIRESTDTQYF. This rearrangement joins TRBV2 to TRBJ2-3, with a possible D match to TRBD2 (6 bases). V dropped 7 bases and J dropped 0 bases, with 8 bases sitting between them. CDR1 and CDR2 (germline): SNHLY, FYNNEI. The CDR3 extends over 13 amino acids.

The chain recombines TRBV18 with TRBJ2-2; D uncertain. The CDR3 loop spans 16 amino acids. Trimming stripped 3 bases from V and 8 bases from J, with 19 bases between. CDR1 and CDR2 from the germline V gene are KGHSH and LQKENI. The CDR3 spells CASSPVFALPPGELFF. For the CDR3, the DNA is TGTGCCAGCTCACCCGTTTTTGCCCTACCCCCGGGGGAGCTGTTTTTT.

V usage is TRBV30 and J usage is TRBJ2-2; D might be TRBD1 (6 bases). The V end was cut by 2 bases, the J end by 11 bases, with 9 bases between. The CDR3 is 11 residues long. Germline values: CDR1 GTSNPN, CDR2 SVGIG (reference sequence). Here the CDR3 reads CAWSLGTELFF. The CDR3 nucleotides read TGTGCCTGGAGTCTTGGGACAGAGCTGTTTTTT.

The genes are TRBV6-6 and TRBJ1-2; D not resolved. V was pared by 4 bases and J by 4 bases, with 16 bases between. CDR1 and CDR2 from the germline V gene are MNHNY and SVGAGI (reference sequence). This CDR3 comprises 15 residues. The CDR3 DNA reads TGTGCCAGCAGTTCCAAACTAGTGGGAGGCTATGGCTACACCTTC. Amino acids: CASSSKLVGGYGYTF.

The V gene is TRBV7-7, the J gene TRBJ2-2; no clear D gene. The length of the CDR3 is 13 residues. Germline CDR1 reads SSHAT; CDR2 reads FNYEAQ (reference sequence). Trimming shortened V by 2 bases and J by 4 bases, and 5 bases separated the two germline ends. CDR3 DNA sequence: TGTGCCAGCAGCTTAAGTTTCACCGGGGAGCTGTTTTTT. This translates into CASSLSFTGELFF.

This clone was seen just once. V usage is TRBV19 and J usage is TRBJ1-6; perhaps TRBD1 as D (6 bases). Germline V CDR1 and CDR2: LNHDA, SQIVND (reference sequence). The CDR3 covers 14 residues. With 3 bases removed from V and 8 bases from J, the gap between germline ends came to 11 bases. The CDR3 bases are TGTGCCAGTAGTATTTCGGGGGCGGATTCACCCCTCCACTTT. Its protein product is CASSISGADSPLHF.

About this clone: In the same sample, other DNA sequences code for this CDR3. The gene calls are TRBV7-8 and TRBJ2-7; 11 nucleotides align to TRBD2. The germline V gene has CDR1 SGHVS and CDR2 FQNEAQ. V shed 7 bases, J shed 7 bases, and the junction held 12 bases outside the gene matches. The CDR3 extends over 15 amino acids. The CDR3 protein is CASNLVAGGVGEQYF. Here the CDR3 DNA reads TGTGCCAGCAATTTGGTAGCGGGAGGGGTGGGGGAGCAGTACTTC.